The source of this T cell receptor beta chain is a study of blood T cell repertoires in COVID-19. Turning to the study itself: Specimens from acute and convalescent COVID-19 originated in the United States, Italy and Spain. Sources were T cells, B-cell-depleted T cells, or PBMCs; the material itself was cDNA or gDNA.

The CDR3 loop spans 15 amino acids. The germline CDR1 and CDR2 sequences are SGHRS and YFSETQ. The V and J ends lost 0 bases and 5 bases respectively, with 14 bases between them. In the study's own analysis: Reference gene primers were amplified, and this amplification served to estimate nucleated cell counts. This table comes from immunoSEQ multiplex PCR, and its TCRdb copy is limited to in-frame clones, with some not included. V and J calls and clone size are copied from that table; D and trimming were computed from the DNA. Here the sample spans roughly 410,000 clones, roughly 90% being singletons.

The clonotype comes from a middle-aged woman with COVID-19, enrolled during active disease. This chain connects TRBV5-1 to TRBJ1-2; possible D gene TRBD1, 5 bases. The sequenced sample consisted of peripheral blood. In DNA form, the CDR3 reads TGCGCCAGCAGCTTGGAAGGGGTAAAGGGGTATGGCTACACCTTC. Translation: CASSLEGVKGYGYTF. The variable domain in full, completed from reference TRBV5-1 and TRBJ1-2, reads KAGVTQTPRYLIKTRGQQVTLSCSPISGHRSVSWYQQTPGQGLQFLFEYFSETQRNKGNFPGRFSGRQFSNSRSEMNVSTLELGDSALYLCASSLEGVKGYGYTFGSGTRLTVV.